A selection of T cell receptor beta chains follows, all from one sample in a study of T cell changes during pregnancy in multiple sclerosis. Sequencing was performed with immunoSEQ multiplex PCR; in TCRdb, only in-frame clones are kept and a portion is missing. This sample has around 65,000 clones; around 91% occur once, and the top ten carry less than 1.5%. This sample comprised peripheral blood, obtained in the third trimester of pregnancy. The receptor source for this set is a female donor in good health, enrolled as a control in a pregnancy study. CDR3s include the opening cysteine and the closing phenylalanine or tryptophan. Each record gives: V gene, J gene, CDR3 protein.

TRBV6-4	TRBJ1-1	CASSAISGTENTEAFF
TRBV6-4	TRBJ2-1	CASSDSGAGGFNEQFF
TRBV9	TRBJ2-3	CASSPRLAGERTQYF
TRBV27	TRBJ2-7	CASSLSAGARASEQYF
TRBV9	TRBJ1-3	CASSAQQGLNTIYF
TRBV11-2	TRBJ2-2	CASSSGQGSESLTGELFF
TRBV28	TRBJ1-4	CASRAGTGAGKLFF
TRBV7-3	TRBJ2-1	CASSLTRRSDNEQFF
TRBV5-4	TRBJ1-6	CASSLIGDSGDSPLHF
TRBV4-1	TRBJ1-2	CASSQVGQVQGGYTF
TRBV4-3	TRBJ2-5	CASSQGGLKTQYF
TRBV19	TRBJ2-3	CASSIGGNPSRADTQYF
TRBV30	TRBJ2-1	CAWSVEGGEQFF
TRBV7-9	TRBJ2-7	CASTEGRGSYEQYF
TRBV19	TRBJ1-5	CASTLLAIGNQPQHF
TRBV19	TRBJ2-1	CASSIAARDRGEQFF
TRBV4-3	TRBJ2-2	CASSQGGTNTGELFF
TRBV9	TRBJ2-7	CASSVDRSEQYF
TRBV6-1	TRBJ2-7	CASSREGPNYEQYF
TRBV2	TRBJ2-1	CASSSRQGGNEQFF
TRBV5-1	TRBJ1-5	CASSPDSLGNQPQHF
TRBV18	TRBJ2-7	CASSQGQGAIDEQYF
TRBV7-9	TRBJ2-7	CASSLEAGLSQYF
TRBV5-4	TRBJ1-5	CASSIDKGNQPQHF
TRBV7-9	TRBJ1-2	CASSLGGAEGYTF
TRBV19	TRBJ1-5	CASSIAGRNNQPQHF
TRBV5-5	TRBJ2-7	CASSAPWGQGYEQYF
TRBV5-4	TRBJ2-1	CASRSRARPSGGAEQFF
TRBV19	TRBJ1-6	CASSIRALLPPTLHF
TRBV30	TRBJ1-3	CAWGGLLRSGNTIYF
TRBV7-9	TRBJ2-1	CASTPQVGDEQFF
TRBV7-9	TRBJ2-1	CASSPDYFEQFF
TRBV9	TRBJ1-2	CASSVDLLGTGRYTF
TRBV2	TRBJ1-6	CASWVFKGSPLHF
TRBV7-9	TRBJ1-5	CASSLGTGLNQPQHF
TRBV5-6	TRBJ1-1	CASSSYTEAFF
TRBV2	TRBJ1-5	CASARKTGHQPQHF
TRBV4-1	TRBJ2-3	CASSQDTGGLLNTQYF
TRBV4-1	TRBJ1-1	CASSQATARGNTEAFF
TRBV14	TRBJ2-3	CASSTFQAYSTDTQYF
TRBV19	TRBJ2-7	CASSSGGASGYEQYF
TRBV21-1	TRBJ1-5	CASSNPGLPGYGGNQPQHF
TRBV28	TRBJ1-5	CASFKTEYLPNQPQHF
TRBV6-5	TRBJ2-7	CASSRGQGDEQYF
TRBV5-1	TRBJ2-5	CASSLKLAGDGETQYF
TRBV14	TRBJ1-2	CASSQEQNYGYTF